What follows describes a single TCR beta chain. Its antigen is currently not known. HCMV-specific IgG was detected in serum with a commercial ELISA kit to determine HCMV serostatus. Ficoll density gradient centrifugation was used to isolate peripheral blood mononuclear cells from blood. This record belongs to a study of T cells expressing NK-cell markers (dated by TCRdb to 2020 to 2021). About the investigation overall: Three sorted T-cell subsets (CD3+CD56+NKG2C+, CD3+CD56+NKG2C- and CD3+CD56-NKG2C+) from roughly eight donors had their TCR beta-chain repertoires profiled. Sequencing of the libraries produced 2 x 150 bp reads on Illumina HiSeq 2000/2500, MiSeq or NextSeq. Seven of the eight sequenced donors were HCMV-seropositive and one was HCMV-seronegative. Randomly selected healthy volunteers, three men and five women, were used as the eight sequenced donors. Paper-wide results and their limitations: Those dominant clonotypes were again the most abundant among CD3+CD56-NKG2C+ cells in a handful of donors, at about 28.3-65%. Whether the expanded NKG2C-expressing T cell clones were specific for HCMV antigens was left unclear. In a handful of donors, the dominant CD3+CD56+NKG2C+ clonotypes were among the top 10 CD8+ clonotypes and accounted for roughly 1.0-8% of CD8+ T cells.

Data came from an Illumina HiSeq 2000. TCR beta cDNA libraries were made by 5'RACE template switching that added a universal primer site and unique molecular identifiers. cDNA synthesis was primed from the TCR beta constant segment, followed by two successive PCR amplification steps. As for how the authors treated the data: Reads were demultiplexed and grouped by UMI with MIGEC, and clonotypes were assembled and quantified with MiTCR. To exclude erroneous sequences, only TCR cDNA sequences supported by at least two reads were retained. The tcR package was used for downstream repertoire analysis, with clonotypes matched between fractions based on CDR3 nucleotide sequence plus V segment. VDJmatch was used to annotate antigen specificity against VDJdb, with one amino acid substitution allowed in CDR3. After TCRdb reprocessed the reads, each CDR3 protein sequence was kept as one row, without DNA. These V and J calls are TCRdb output, not the study's own analysis. The sample's table lists a count of a few hundred thousand distinct CDR3 sequences. The ten largest clones add up to 5.2% of the sample.

The clonotype was recovered from a man between 18 and 69 years old in good health. The sequenced material came from blood T cells: a sorted CD56 or NKG2C T cell subset, CD4+ or CD8+ T cells, or bulk PBMC T cells (not recorded which).

The CDR3 has the sequence CSARDRGQDLTDTQYF. In this chain, TRBV20-1 is recombined with TRBJ2-3; TCRdb's D call of TRBD2 is untestable without DNA. The germline V gene (reference sequence) yields DFQATT for CDR1 and SNEGSKA for CDR2. There are 16 amino acids in the CDR3, from cysteine to phenylalanine inclusive. No DNA was logged.